This T cell receptor beta chain was captured by sequencing in a study of T cell repertoires in cytomegalovirus infection. The overall study: From public TCR beta signatures came an indication of both CMV infection and matching HLA type.

With 5 bases removed from V and 5 bases from J, the gap between germline ends came to 21 bases. Germline V gene data show CDR1 as SGHTA and CDR2 as FQGNSA. This CDR3 region has 16 residues. About this clonotype itself: Antigen: not known.

Via MiXCR, TCRdb re-called the reads, giving one row per CDR3 protein. The sample carries 300,000 to 400,000 distinct CDR3 sequences, 25% recorded once. This chain joins TRBV7-2 and TRBJ1-1; perhaps TRBD1 as D (5 bases). The specimen was cultured PBMCs, collected from culture after CMV antigen stimulation. The clonotype comes from a human donor in good health (CMV status not recorded). Some clones in this sample may be carry-over from other donors' samples. CDR3 region: CASSPLGTAGGTEAFF. DNA for the CDR3: TGTGCCAGCAGCCCCTTGGGGACGGCAGGAGGAACTGAAGCTTTCTTT.